This is a list of T cell receptor beta chains from one sample in a study of blood T cell repertoires in COVID-19. Profiling relied on immunoSEQ multiplex PCR, and the TCRdb table lists in-frame clones only, not all of them. The sample has roughly 250,000 clones, approximately 90% seen once; the top ten hold approximately 2%. Sequenced: peripheral blood. The receptors were sampled from a woman in her 40s who had recovered from COVID-19. Each CDR3 is given without its conserved first and last residue. Fields, in order: D gene, V gene, clone size, CDR3 protein. The D gene is left open where the match is weak. Clone size is given for some rows only: seen once, a few or many times, or a class if the clone is expanded.

D gene: TRBD2; V gene: TRBV7-2; clone size: -; CDR3 protein: ASSLPLTSGRLNEQF
D gene: TRBD1; V gene: TRBV7-9; clone size: -; CDR3 protein: ASSQTGTGGMEAKNIQY
D gene: -; V gene: TRBV21-1; clone size: -; CDR3 protein: ASSSSKWGQVDTQY
D gene: TRBD2; V gene: TRBV6-5; clone size: -; CDR3 protein: ASSWRGRGYNEQF
D gene: -; V gene: TRBV19; clone size: few; CDR3 protein: ASSYGAIWPQH
D gene: TRBD1; V gene: TRBV27; clone size: few; CDR3 protein: ASSLRGTGYSNQPQH
D gene: TRBD1; V gene: TRBV28; clone size: -; CDR3 protein: ASGLGGRFGSYT
D gene: TRBD2; V gene: TRBV15; clone size: -; CDR3 protein: ATSRGLAGNAYEQY
D gene: -; V gene: TRBV19; clone size: -; CDR3 protein: ASSTGQNSGANVLT
D gene: TRBD1; V gene: TRBV11-2; clone size: -; CDR3 protein: ASSTSRDRGHEQY
D gene: -; V gene: TRBV7-3; clone size: -; CDR3 protein: ASSTTGIGNTEAF
D gene: -; V gene: TRBV7-2; clone size: -; CDR3 protein: ASTGGGYEQY
D gene: -; V gene: TRBV5-1; clone size: -; CDR3 protein: ASSLTGLPSSGANVLT
D gene: -; V gene: TRBV6-5; clone size: once; CDR3 protein: ASSPRTNTGELF
D gene: -; V gene: TRBV7-6; clone size: -; CDR3 protein: ASSLVAGARETQY
D gene: TRBD1; V gene: TRBV15; clone size: -; CDR3 protein: ATSRGRGQGLPEMQY
D gene: TRBD1; V gene: TRBV28; clone size: few; CDR3 protein: ASSLSRDRVSNEQY
D gene: TRBD1; V gene: TRBV20-1; clone size: -; CDR3 protein: SASGTGLNYGYT
D gene: TRBD1; V gene: TRBV9; clone size: -; CDR3 protein: ASSQASGQGGYEQY
D gene: -; V gene: TRBV7-2; clone size: few; CDR3 protein: ASSPPLSGYT
D gene: -; V gene: TRBV7-2; clone size: -; CDR3 protein: ASSFVGGGQHNEQF
D gene: -; V gene: TRBV29-1; clone size: once; CDR3 protein: SVAAPQRVGYEQY
D gene: TRBD1; V gene: TRBV7-2; clone size: -; CDR3 protein: AIRTGNYEQY
D gene: -; V gene: TRBV11-2; clone size: -; CDR3 protein: ASRERGFSTDTQY
D gene: TRBD1; V gene: TRBV19; clone size: -; CDR3 protein: ASSTGTGVISNQPQH
D gene: -; V gene: TRBV6-2/TRBV6-3; clone size: once; CDR3 protein: ASSYLARGYEQY
D gene: -; V gene: TRBV3-1/TRBV3-2; clone size: -; CDR3 protein: ASSDIRTRSPGNTIY
D gene: TRBD2; V gene: TRBV4-3; clone size: -; CDR3 protein: ASSQGPGGQETQY
D gene: TRBD1; V gene: TRBV11-3; clone size: -; CDR3 protein: ASSSRDRGLKGEKLF
D gene: -; V gene: TRBV15; clone size: -; CDR3 protein: ATGGRKNQPQH
D gene: TRBD1; V gene: TRBV19; clone size: -; CDR3 protein: ASSIRDRINYGYT
D gene: -; V gene: TRBV30; clone size: -; CDR3 protein: AWSLGGNSPLH
D gene: TRBD1; V gene: TRBV28; clone size: -; CDR3 protein: ASQDRGWANVLT
D gene: -; V gene: TRBV9; clone size: -; CDR3 protein: ASSVDGQVQSPYGYT
D gene: -; V gene: TRBV9; clone size: -; CDR3 protein: ASSVGGQSYEQY
D gene: -; V gene: TRBV12-3/TRBV12-4; clone size: -; CDR3 protein: ASSLRGTETQY
D gene: TRBD1; V gene: TRBV7-9; clone size: -; CDR3 protein: ASGLQGVSTDTQY
D gene: TRBD1; V gene: TRBV7-6; clone size: once; CDR3 protein: ASSPRDRSNEKLF
D gene: TRBD1; V gene: TRBV5-6; clone size: -; CDR3 protein: ASSSDRSYGYT
D gene: TRBD1; V gene: TRBV4-1; clone size: -; CDR3 protein: ASTDERQGLYEKLF
D gene: -; V gene: TRBV27; clone size: -; CDR3 protein: ASSYAWRPSYEQY
D gene: -; V gene: TRBV5-3; clone size: once; CDR3 protein: ARSCPRGNTGELF
D gene: TRBD1; V gene: TRBV29-1; clone size: -; CDR3 protein: SVVVQGADNEQF
D gene: -; V gene: TRBV6-5; clone size: once; CDR3 protein: ASSYDRDIKGTPLH
D gene: TRBD2; V gene: TRBV4-3; clone size: -; CDR3 protein: ASSRKWGDRGTSGRGDEQF
D gene: TRBD1; V gene: TRBV15; clone size: -; CDR3 protein: ATSRETRGETQY
D gene: -; V gene: TRBV28; clone size: -; CDR3 protein: ASIRGRVNTGELF
D gene: TRBD1; V gene: TRBV6-1; clone size: -; CDR3 protein: ASSEGQGPFTDTQY
D gene: TRBD1; V gene: TRBV19; clone size: -; CDR3 protein: ASSIGQGISPLH
D gene: -; V gene: TRBV19; clone size: -; CDR3 protein: ASREQVISGNTIY
D gene: -; V gene: TRBV6-2/TRBV6-3; clone size: few; CDR3 protein: ASSQLPANVLT
D gene: TRBD2; V gene: TRBV5-1; clone size: -; CDR3 protein: ASSLALWTSGEQF
D gene: TRBD2; V gene: TRBV6-5; clone size: once; CDR3 protein: ASSYRSGGLGNEQF
D gene: TRBD2; V gene: TRBV7-2; clone size: -; CDR3 protein: ASSLAGREAPYNEQF
D gene: TRBD2; V gene: TRBV9; clone size: once; CDR3 protein: ASSPGLAGRETQY
D gene: TRBD2; V gene: TRBV7-2; clone size: -; CDR3 protein: ASSLVRDLSGRAGNEQF